The clone carrying this T cell receptor (beta chain) was seen at least ten times. This record comes from a study of human T cells and chemical hapten exposure. The time point here: pre-sensitization, week 0. The sample's treatment: therapeutic diphenylcyclopropenone sensitization with weekly scalp DPC. TCRdb re-called the RACE reads with MiXCR, one entry per CDR3 protein. Counted here are about 85,000 distinct CDR3 sequences, 7.5% to 9.5% occurring once; the ten biggest clones make up about 2.5%. Germline values: CDR1 LGHNA, CDR2 YSLEER. This CDR3 has 20 residues. V gave up 0 bases and J gave up 0 bases; unmatched junction bases: 11.

This TCR was recovered from a man aged 40-49 years with alopecia areata. Some clones in this sample may be carry-over from other donors' samples. Here the sequenced sample was whole blood, taken in connection with sensitization to the hapten diphenylcyclopropenone (DPC). This chain uses TRBV4-3 with TRBJ1-6, with TRBD1 matching over 7 bases. The DNA of the CDR3 is TGCGCCAGCAGCCAAGACCCCGCGGGGGGACAGAGCTCCTATAATTCACCCCTCCACTTT. The encoded protein is CASSQDPAGGQSSYNSPLHF.